Below, one T cell receptor beta chain is given with its context. Its antigen is unknown. No base qualities exist here, and no much larger clone lies one base off it. This sample is part of a study of control samples from healthy donors and cancer patients (TCRdb year 2020). Library generation was performed with the immunoSEQ multiplex PCR assay. The clones in this table, taken by TCRdb from immuneACCESS, are in-frame only. Not every clone is retained; where verified, under half of the shortfall comes from an unresolved V gene, and the cause of the rest is unknown. This sample lists roughly 100,000 clones; about 91% were detected once. The ten largest clones take up about 2.5% of the sample. As encoded in the germline V gene (reference sequence), CDR1 is GTSNPN while CDR2 is SVGIG. Trimming takes 3 bases from V and 8 bases from J, and the germline ends sit 13 bases apart. The CDR3 measures 12 amino acids from cysteine to phenylalanine. This entry keeps only the CDR3 DNA: 36 bases, framed from base 1.

Sequenced material: blood. The sequence was collected from a woman under 30 in good health. The sequence links TRBV30 to TRBJ1-1, and TRBD1 may be the D gene, going by 6 matching bases. The CDR3 reads as follows: CAWRGGAPEAFF. The base sequence is TGTGCCTGGAGAGGGGGGGCTCCGGAAGCTTTCTTT.